These 4 T cell receptor beta chains were sequenced from one sample in a study of T-cell memory formation after mild COVID-19. TCRdb processed the 5' RACE reads anew with MiXCR; each CDR3 protein has one entry. The profile shows 250,000 to 350,000 distinct CDR3 sequences, just under 20% of them singletons. The sequenced sample was PBMCs or a T cell subset sorted from them (not recorded which). Every receptor here comes from a man aged 18 to 30 who had mild COVID-19 (a few samples of this study predate the infection). Cell type and time point are not known.

This clonotype has only a few counts. The CDR3 DNA sequence: TGTGCCAGCAGCTTAGAACCAGGGCGAGGCTACACCTTC. Its protein is CASSLEPGRGYTF. The chain links TRBV7-2 to TRBJ1-2, with D perhaps matching TRBD1 (5 bases). Germline lookup yields CDR1 SGHTA and CDR2 FQGNSA. The CDR3 spans 13 residues. V was pared by 1 base and J by 8 bases, with 11 bases between. Full variable domain (outside the CDR3, taken from reference TRBV7-2 and TRBJ1-2): GAGVSQSPSNKVTEKGKDVELRCDPISGHTALYWYRQSLGQGLEFLIYFQGNSAPDKSGLPSDRFSAERTGGSVSTLTIQRTQQEDSAVYLCASSLEPGRGYTFGSGTRLTVV.

This clonotype has a handful of counts. The gene calls are TRBV7-2 and TRBJ2-1; D may be TRBD2 (6 bases). V lost 7 bases, J lost 9 bases, and 19 bases lay in between. The CDR3 runs 14 residues. Germline CDR1 SGHTA, CDR2 FQGNSA. For the CDR3, the DNA is TGTGCCAGCATGCGGGGAGGTGGGCTGGGTGAGCAGTTCTTC. This codes for CASMRGGGLGEQFF.

This clonotype has only a few counts. This chain joins TRBV5-4 and TRBJ2-7; D remains unclear. The CDR3 loop spans 14 amino acids. Germline values: CDR1 SGHNT, CDR2 YYREEE (reference sequence). With 0 bases removed from V and 2 bases from J, the gap between germline ends came to 9 bases. The CDR3 reads CASSLAYSPYEQYF. The CDR3 DNA sequence: TGTGCCAGCAGCTTGGCCTACAGTCCCTACGAGCAGTACTTC. The variable domain in full, with the rest retrieved from reference TRBV5-4 and TRBJ2-7, is ETGVTQSPTHLIKTRGQQVTLRCSSQSGHNTVSWYQQALGQGPQFIFQYYREEENGRGNFPPRFSGLQFPNYSSELNVNALELDDSALYLCASSLAYSPYEQYFGPGTRLTVT.

This clonotype was recorded a few times. Here the CDR3 reads CASSYQGRASGYTF. The CDR3 DNA sequence: TGTGCCAGCAGTTACCAGGGCAGGGCTAGTGGCTACACCTTC. The J gene is TRBJ1-2, the V gene TRBV6-6, with a tentative D call TRBD1 (5 bases). The CDR3 sequence is 14 residues long. Trimming removed 2 bases from V and 7 bases from J, with 14 bases in between. The germline gives CDR1 MNHNY, CDR2 SVGAGI (reference sequence).